Following are 28 T cell receptor beta chains from one sample sequenced in a study of cytomegalovirus exposure and HLA in healthy donors. Primers included in the PCR were 60 Vbeta and 13 Jbeta primers. This table comes from immunoSEQ multiplex PCR, and its TCRdb copy is limited to in-frame clones, with some not included. The sample lists 100,000 or so clones, roughly 74% occurring once. The specimen sequenced was PBMCs. The receptors derive from a woman between 40 and 55 years old in good health and CMV-seronegative.

The chain joins TRBV6-6 to TRBJ1-1, with unresolved D. CDR1 is MNHNY, CDR2 SVGAGI, per germline (reference sequence). The CDR3 has 13 amino acids. Trimming took 2 bases from V and 5 from J, leaving 9 bases between them. CDR3 DNA: TGTGCCAGCAGTTACCGACTCGAAACTGAAGCTTTCTTT. Amino acids: CASSYRLETEAFF.

The rearrangement links TRBV1 to TRBJ2-1; TRBD2, the table's D call, was not compared with the DNA. TRBV1 is labeled a pseudogene. The CDR3 consists of 15 residues. CDR3 loop: CTSSRGLAGLYEQFF. The DNA for the CDR3 is TGCACCAGCAGCCGAGGACTAGCGGGACTGTATGAGCAGTTCTTC.

The chain has TRBV28 and TRBJ2-2; D is perhaps TRBD1 (6 bases). The CDR3 extends over 14 amino acids. Trimming took off 8 bases at V and 6 bases at J, with 16 bases between the two ends. Germline assignment: CDR1 MDHEN and CDR2 SYDVKM. The CDR3 DNA is TGTGCCAGCGCCTGGACTGGGGGCCCCGGGGAGCTGTTTTTT. Protein product: CASAWTGGPGELFF.

The table lists this clone with a count of one. CDR3 in amino acids: CASSVTGAHQSGELFF. The CDR3 DNA reads as TGTGCCAGCAGTGTGACAGGGGCCCATCAAAGCGGGGAGCTGTTTTTT. The chain is built from TRBV2 and TRBJ2-2; TRBD1 matches at 8 bases. The length of the CDR3 is 16 residues. Germline V gene data show CDR1 as SNHLY and CDR2 as FYNNEI. The junction had 11 bases not matched to a gene; V was cut back by 4 bases and J by 7 bases.

This chain connects TRBV6-1 to TRBJ2-5, with 7 bases aligning to TRBD1. Per germline, CDR1 MNHNS and CDR2 SASEGT. The CDR3 is 12 amino acids. With V trimmed by 7 bases and J by 5 bases, 4 bases remained unmatched. The CDR3 DNA reads as TGTGCCAGCATATGGGGACAGGAGACCCAGTACTTC. Amino acids: CASIWGQETQYF.

V is TRBV7-2 and J is TRBJ1-5; 8 bases agree with TRBD1. V shed 1 base and J 2 bases; nucleotides not matched to a gene: 13. The CDR3 contains 19 residues. CDR1 SGHTA and CDR2 FQGNSA come from the germline V gene. The CDR3 loop reads CASSLVGTGIRAGNQPQHF. The CDR3 DNA reads TGTGCCAGCAGCTTAGTGGGGACAGGAATCCGGGCGGGCAATCAGCCCCAGCATTTT. Combining the CDR3 with reference TRBV7-2 and TRBJ1-5 gives the whole variable domain GAGVSQSPSNKVTEKGKDVELRCDPISGHTALYWYRQSLGQGLEFLIYFQGNSAPDKSGLPSDRFSAERTGGSVSTLTIQRTQQEDSAVYLCASSLVGTGIRAGNQPQHFGDGTRLSIL.

The chain joins TRBV27 to TRBJ2-7; tentative D call: TRBD2 (5 bases). This CDR3 has 12 amino acids. V lost 6 bases to trimming and J lost 3 bases, with 9 bases between them. Per the germline V gene, CDR1 is MNHEY and CDR2 is SMNVEV (reference sequence). CDR3 region: CASRGENYEQYF. CDR3 nucleotide sequence: TGTGCCAGCAGGGGAGAAAACTACGAGCAGTACTTC.

This clone has a handful of counts. The chain couples TRBV2 to TRBJ2-3; 13 nucleotides line up with TRBD2. Trimming cost V 4 bases and J 4 bases; bases outside gene matches: 2. Per the germline V gene, CDR1 is SNHLY and CDR2 is FYNNEI. The CDR3 has 15 residues. CDR3 sequence: CASSVGLAGADTQYF. CDR3 coding DNA: TGTGCCAGCAGTGTCGGACTAGCGGGAGCAGATACGCAGTATTTT.

The V gene is TRBV27, the J gene TRBJ1-4, with 7 nucleotides matching TRBD1. Unmatched junction bases numbered 5, after V lost 2 bases and J lost 5 bases. CDR3 length: 15 amino acids. CDR1 is MNHEY, CDR2 SMNVEV, per germline (reference sequence). CDR3 nucleotide sequence: TGTGCCAGCAGTTTAGAGGGACAGATGAATGAAAAACTGTTTTTT. Translating it yields CASSLEGQMNEKLFF.

The CDR3 loop reads CASSLHTLDGYTF. The CDR3 DNA reads TGTGCCAGCAGTTTACACACGTTGGATGGCTACACCTTC. The chain uses TRBV6-5 and TRBJ1-2; D gene unclear. Germline CDR1 and CDR2: MNHEY and SVGAGI. Trimming stripped 4 bases from V and 6 bases from J, with 12 bases between. This CDR3 is 13 amino acids long.

The chain combines TRBV9 with TRBJ2-5, with 7 bases fitting TRBD2. The CDR3 has 15 residues. With 0 bases clipped from V and 2 bases from J, the junction kept 4 bases outside the gene matches. Germline V lookup: CDR1 SGDLS, CDR2 YYNGEE. The CDR3 DNA follows: TGTGCCAGCAGCGTAGAGGGAGGGAAGCAAGAGACCCAGTACTTC. Residues: CASSVEGGKQETQYF.

V is TRBV11-1 and J is TRBJ2-3; TRBD1 might be the D (6 bases). From germline, CDR1 is SGHAT and CDR2 FQDESV (reference sequence). The CDR3 contains 15 residues. V dropped 3 bases and J dropped 0 bases, with 10 bases sitting between them. Written as DNA, the CDR3 is TGTGCCAGCAGCTTGATGCAGGGGAGCACAGATACGCAGTATTTT. Its translation is CASSLMQGSTDTQYF. Variable domain in full (rest from reference TRBV11-1 and TRBJ2-3): EAEVAQSPRYKITEKSQAVAFWCDPISGHATLYWYRQILGQGPELLVQFQDESVVDDSQLPKDRFSAERLKGVDSTLKIQPAELGDSAMYLCASSLMQGSTDTQYFGPGTRLTVL.

This chain uses TRBV28 with TRBJ2-7; 8 bases are a match to TRBD2. Looked up from germline, CDR1 is MDHEN and CDR2 is SYDVKM. Germline trimming cut 6 bases from V and 6 bases from J; bases unmatched to any gene: 7. The CDR3 length is 13 residues. The DNA of the CDR3 is TGTGCCAGCAGGGTTAGCGGGACGCGCGAGCAGTACTTC. Translation gives CASRVSGTREQYF.

The V call is TRBV19, the J call TRBJ2-3; 9 nucleotides agree with TRBD1. The V gene end was trimmed by 7 bases and the J gene end by 4 bases; junction bases not matched to a gene: 6. Looked up from germline, CDR1 is LNHDA and CDR2 is SQIVND (reference sequence). The CDR3 covers 14 residues. The DNA for the CDR3 is TGTGCCAGTACATACAGGGGGCTGGCAGATACGCAGTATTTT. Its translation: CASTYRGLADTQYF.

The table lists this clone with a few counts. The chain employs TRBV27 and TRBJ2-7; 9 bases match TRBD2. V was pared by 4 bases and J by 2 bases, with 9 bases of the junction left unmatched. Germline assignment: CDR1 MNHEY and CDR2 SMNVEV (reference sequence). The CDR3 has 16 residues. CDR3 protein: CASSYFMASGTYEQYF. The CDR3 DNA reads as TGTGCCAGCAGTTACTTTATGGCTAGCGGGACCTACGAGCAGTACTTC.

This clone was found a few times. The V call is TRBV12-5, the J call TRBJ2-3; perhaps TRBD1 as D (5 bases). The CDR3 runs 14 residues. The germline V gene encodes CDR1 LGHNT and CDR2 FRNRAP. Trimming took off 6 bases at V and 2 bases at J, with 12 bases between the two ends. The CDR3 protein is CASGKQVYTDTQYF. The DNA for the CDR3 is TGTGCTAGTGGAAAACAGGTTTACACAGATACGCAGTATTTT.

This chain joins TRBV30 and TRBJ1-2, with D possibly being TRBD1 (5 bases). CDR3 length equals 14 residues. In germline, CDR1 is GTSNPN, CDR2 SVGIG (reference sequence). V shed 1 base and J shed 5 bases, with 14 bases lying between them. The CDR3 coding sequence is TGTGCCTGGAGTGGGACACTTTTGGGATATGGCTACACCTTC. It is translated as CAWSGTLLGYGYTF.

The chain is built from TRBV19 and TRBJ2-7, with D possibly matching TRBD1 (5 bases). Germline V gives CDR1 LNHDA, CDR2 SQIVND (reference sequence). V lost 6 bases, J lost 5 bases, and 11 bases lay in between. This CDR3 has 12 residues. CDR3 bases: TGTGCCAGTAGGAGCTCCAGGGACGAGCAGTACTTC. It is translated as CASRSSRDEQYF.

Concerning this clone itself: One end of the junction varies from germline; a read error may be responsible. This chain uses TRBV7-9 with TRBJ2-7; D is unresolved. The CDR3 is 12 residues long. CDR1 is SEHNR, CDR2 FQNEAQ, per germline (reference sequence). CDR3 DNA: TGTTCCAGCACCCTTGATCGGGACGAGCAGTACTTC. Encoded protein: CSSTLDRDEQYF.

This clone was picked up one time. The rearrangement joins TRBV7-9 to TRBJ1-6, with 7 bases fitting TRBD1. Germline V lookup: CDR1 SEHNR, CDR2 FQNEAQ (reference sequence). Trimming removed 3 bases from V and 8 bases from J; junction bases left unmatched: 7. The CDR3 is 15 residues long. Here the CDR3 DNA reads TGTGCCAGCAGCTTCCAACGGACAGGTCATTCACCCCTCCACTTT. It translates to CASSFQRTGHSPLHF.

The CDR3 region is CASSFTGASQPQHF. As DNA, the CDR3 is TGTGCCAGCAGTTTCACAGGTGCGAGTCAGCCCCAGCATTTT. The chain recombines TRBV27 with TRBJ1-5; TRBD1 is a possible D gene (5 bases). Germline V gene lookup returns CDR1 MNHEY and CDR2 SMNVEV (reference sequence). Trimming cost V 3 bases and J 6 bases, with 12 bases left between them. CDR3 size: 14 residues.

About this clone itself: At one end, the junction sequence differs from germline, possibly due to a read error. V is TRBV4-2 and J is TRBJ2-5, with D tentatively TRBD1 (6 bases). Germline V gene data show CDR1 as LGHNA and CDR2 as YNFKEQ. This CDR3 comprises 15 residues. This CDR3 reads CASSQGGQIGETRYF. In DNA, the CDR3 is TGTGCCAGCAGCCAAGGAGGACAGATAGGAGAGACCCGGTACTTC.

The chain links TRBV5-4 to TRBJ2-4; 10 bases are shared with TRBD2. Germline-derived CDR1 and CDR2 are SGHNT and YYREEE (reference sequence). J was trimmed by 5 bases and V by 4 bases; bases with no gene match: 12. The CDR3 consists of 17 residues. CDR3 in DNA: TGTGCCAGCAGCGTAGACCGTGGGACTAGCGTTGAAAACATTCAGTACTTC. This encodes CASSVDRGTSVENIQYF.

The J gene is TRBJ2-2, the V gene TRBV27; D perhaps matches TRBD1 (6 bases). V lost 3 bases to trimming and J lost 5 bases, with 13 bases between them. Germline V gene sequence: CDR1 MNHEY, CDR2 SMNVEV (reference sequence). The CDR3 extends over 15 amino acids. CDR3 sequence reads: CASSLGARGTGELFF. The CDR3 region has the DNA TGTGCCAGCAGTTTGGGGGCTAGGGGAACCGGGGAGCTGTTTTTT.

The DNA for the CDR3 is TGTGCCATCAGTGAGGACAGGGGAAGAGATACGCAGTATTTT. Amino acid sequence: CAISEDRGRDTQYF. The chain recombines TRBV10-3 with TRBJ2-3, with 8 positions matching TRBD1. This CDR3 contains 14 residues. V lost 2 bases to trimming and J lost 5 bases; unmatched junction nucleotides: 3. Germline CDR1 and CDR2: ENHRY and SYGVKD.

The gene calls are TRBV27 and TRBJ2-2, with D maybe TRBD2 (6 bases). This CDR3 is 15 amino acids long. Germline-derived CDR1 and CDR2 are MNHEY and SMNVEV (reference sequence). Trimming stripped 3 bases from V and 5 bases from J, with 13 bases between. This CDR3 reads CASSFSGEATGELFF. The CDR3 bases are TGTGCCAGCAGTTTTTCTGGGGAGGCTACCGGGGAGCTGTTTTTT.

The CDR3 DNA reads TGTGCCAGCACGGGAGCGGAGCCCCCCAATGAGCAGTTCTTC. Translating it yields CASTGAEPPNEQFF. This sequence joins TRBV2 and TRBJ2-1, with D possibly being TRBD2 (6 bases). V gave up 7 bases and J gave up 6 bases, with 16 bases separating them. The CDR3 runs 14 residues. The germline gives CDR1 SNHLY, CDR2 FYNNEI.

V and J are TRBV28 and TRBJ2-1; 9 bases are shared with TRBD2. CDR1 and CDR2 (germline): MDHEN, SYDVKM. The ends lost 4 bases at V and 5 bases at J; junction bases unmatched: 12. The CDR3 runs 17 residues. The CDR3 protein is CASSSGGGRGFNNEQFF. CDR3 nucleotide sequence: TGTGCCAGCAGTTCCGGAGGCGGGAGGGGGTTTAACAATGAGCAGTTCTTC.